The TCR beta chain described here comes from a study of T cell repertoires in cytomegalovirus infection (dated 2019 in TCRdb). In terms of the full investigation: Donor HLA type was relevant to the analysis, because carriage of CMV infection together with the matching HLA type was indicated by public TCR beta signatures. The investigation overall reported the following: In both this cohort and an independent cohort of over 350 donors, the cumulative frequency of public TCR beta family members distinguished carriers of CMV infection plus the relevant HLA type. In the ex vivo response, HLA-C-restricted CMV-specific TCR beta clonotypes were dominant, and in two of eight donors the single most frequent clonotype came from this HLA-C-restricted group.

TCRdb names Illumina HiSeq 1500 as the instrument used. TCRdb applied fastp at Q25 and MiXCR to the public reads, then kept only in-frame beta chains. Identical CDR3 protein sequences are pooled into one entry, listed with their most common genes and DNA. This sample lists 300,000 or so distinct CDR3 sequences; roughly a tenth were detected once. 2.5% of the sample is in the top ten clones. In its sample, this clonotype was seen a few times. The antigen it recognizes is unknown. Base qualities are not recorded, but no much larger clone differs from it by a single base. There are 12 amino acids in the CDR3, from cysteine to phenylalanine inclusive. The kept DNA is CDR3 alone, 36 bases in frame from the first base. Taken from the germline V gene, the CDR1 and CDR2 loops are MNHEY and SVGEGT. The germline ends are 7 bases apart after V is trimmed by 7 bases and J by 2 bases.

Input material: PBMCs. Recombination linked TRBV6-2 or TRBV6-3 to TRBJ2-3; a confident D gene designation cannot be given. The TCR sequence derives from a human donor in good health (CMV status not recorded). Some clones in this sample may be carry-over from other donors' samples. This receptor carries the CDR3 CASTDDTDTQYF. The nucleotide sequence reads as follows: TGTGCCAGCACCGATGACACAGATACGCAGTATTTT.